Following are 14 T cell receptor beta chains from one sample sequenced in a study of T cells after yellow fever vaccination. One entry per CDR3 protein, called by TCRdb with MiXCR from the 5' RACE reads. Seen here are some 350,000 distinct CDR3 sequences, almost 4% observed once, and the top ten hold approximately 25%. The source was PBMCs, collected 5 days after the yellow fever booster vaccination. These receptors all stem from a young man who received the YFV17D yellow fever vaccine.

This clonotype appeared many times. CDR3 DNA sequence: TGTGCCAGCAGTTACTCCCCGGGAGAGACTGAAGCTTTCTTT. Translating it yields CASSYSPGETEAFF. This sequence joins TRBV6-2 or TRBV6-3 and TRBJ1-1, with D hard to call. V was trimmed by 0 bases and J by 5 bases, leaving 10 bases between them. Germline assignment: CDR1 MNHEY and CDR2 SVGEGT. This CDR3 region has 14 residues.

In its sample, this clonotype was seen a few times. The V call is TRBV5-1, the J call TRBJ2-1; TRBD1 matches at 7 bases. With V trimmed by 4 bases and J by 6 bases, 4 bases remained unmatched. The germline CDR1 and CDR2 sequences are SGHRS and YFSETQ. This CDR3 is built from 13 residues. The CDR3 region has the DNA TGCGCCAGCAGCCATGGGACAGTCAATGAGCAGTTCTTC. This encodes CASSHGTVNEQFF.

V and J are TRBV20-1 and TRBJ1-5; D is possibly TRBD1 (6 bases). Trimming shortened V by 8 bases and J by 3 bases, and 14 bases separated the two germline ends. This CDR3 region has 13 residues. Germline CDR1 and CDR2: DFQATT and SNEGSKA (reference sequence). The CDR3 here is CSPKRGVNQPQHF. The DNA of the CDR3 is TGCAGTCCTAAGAGGGGGGTCAATCAGCCCCAGCATTTT.

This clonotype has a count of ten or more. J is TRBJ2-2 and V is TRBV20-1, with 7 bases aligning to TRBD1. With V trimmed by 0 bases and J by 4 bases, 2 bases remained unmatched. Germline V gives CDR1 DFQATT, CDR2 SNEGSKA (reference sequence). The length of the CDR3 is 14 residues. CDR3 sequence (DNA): TGCAGTGCTAGAGAAGGGACAGCCACCGGGGAGCTGTTTTTT. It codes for CSAREGTATGELFF.

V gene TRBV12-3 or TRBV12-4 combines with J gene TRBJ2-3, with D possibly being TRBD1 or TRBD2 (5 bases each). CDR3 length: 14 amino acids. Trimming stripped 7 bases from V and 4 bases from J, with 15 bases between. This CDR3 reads CASTFGVGADTQYF. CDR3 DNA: TGTGCCAGCACCTTTGGAGTGGGGGCAGATACGCAGTATTTT.

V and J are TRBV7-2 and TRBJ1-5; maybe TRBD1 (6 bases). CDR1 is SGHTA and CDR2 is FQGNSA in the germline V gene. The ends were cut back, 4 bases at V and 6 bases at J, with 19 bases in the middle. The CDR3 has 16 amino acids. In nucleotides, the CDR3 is TGTGCCAGCAGCTCTCCCGGGCAGGGGTTACCTCAGCCCCAGCATTTT. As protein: CASSSPGQGLPQPQHF. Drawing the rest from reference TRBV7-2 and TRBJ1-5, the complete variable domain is GAGVSQSPSNKVTEKGKDVELRCDPISGHTALYWYRQSLGQGLEFLIYFQGNSAPDKSGLPSDRFSAERTGGSVSTLTIQRTQQEDSAVYLCASSSPGQGLPQPQHFGDGTRLSIL.

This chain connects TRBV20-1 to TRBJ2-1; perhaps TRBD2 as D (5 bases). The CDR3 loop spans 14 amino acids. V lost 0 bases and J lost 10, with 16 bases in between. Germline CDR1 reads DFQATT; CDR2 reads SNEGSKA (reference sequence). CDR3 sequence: CSARESGARGEQFF. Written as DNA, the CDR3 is TGCAGTGCTAGAGAGTCGGGCGCTAGAGGGGAGCAGTTCTTC.

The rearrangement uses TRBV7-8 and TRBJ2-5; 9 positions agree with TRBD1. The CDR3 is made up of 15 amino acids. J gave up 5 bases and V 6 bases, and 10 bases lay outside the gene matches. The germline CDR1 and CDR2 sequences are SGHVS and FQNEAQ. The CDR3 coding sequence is TGTGCCAGCAGACTCAACAGGGGGCGTTGGGAGACCCAGTACTTC. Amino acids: CASRLNRGRWETQYF.

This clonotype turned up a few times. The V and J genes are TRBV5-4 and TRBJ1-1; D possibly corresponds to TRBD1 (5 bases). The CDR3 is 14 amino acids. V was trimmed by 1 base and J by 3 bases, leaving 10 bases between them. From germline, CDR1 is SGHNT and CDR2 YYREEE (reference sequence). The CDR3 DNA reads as TGTGCCAGCAGCTTGAGGTCGGGGGACACTGAAGCTTTCTTT. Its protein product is CASSLRSGDTEAFF.

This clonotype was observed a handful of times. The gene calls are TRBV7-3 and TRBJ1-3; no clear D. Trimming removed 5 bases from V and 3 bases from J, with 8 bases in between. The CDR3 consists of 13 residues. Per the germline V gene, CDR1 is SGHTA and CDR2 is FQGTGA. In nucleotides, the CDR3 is TGTGCCAGCAGCACGACAAGTGGAAACACCATATATTTT. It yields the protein CASSTTSGNTIYF.

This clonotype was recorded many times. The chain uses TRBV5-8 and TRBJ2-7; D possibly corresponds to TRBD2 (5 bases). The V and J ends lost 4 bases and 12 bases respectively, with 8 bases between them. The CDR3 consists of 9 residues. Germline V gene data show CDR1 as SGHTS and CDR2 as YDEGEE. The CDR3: CASSRGRYF. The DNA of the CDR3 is TGTGCCAGCAGCCGGGGAAGGTACTTC.

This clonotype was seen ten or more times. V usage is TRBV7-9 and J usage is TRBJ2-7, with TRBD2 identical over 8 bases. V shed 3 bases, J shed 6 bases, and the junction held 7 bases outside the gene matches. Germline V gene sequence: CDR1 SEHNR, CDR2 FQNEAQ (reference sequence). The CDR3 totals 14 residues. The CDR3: CASSLAGGEREQYF. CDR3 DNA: TGTGCCAGCAGCTTGGCCGGGGGGGAGCGCGAGCAGTACTTC.

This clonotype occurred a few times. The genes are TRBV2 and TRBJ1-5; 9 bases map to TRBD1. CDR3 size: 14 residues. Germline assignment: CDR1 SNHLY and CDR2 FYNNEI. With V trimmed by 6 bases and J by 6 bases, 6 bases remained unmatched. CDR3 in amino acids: CASSPGTGRQPQHF. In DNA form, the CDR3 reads TGTGCCAGCAGCCCCGGGACAGGGCGTCAGCCCCAGCATTTT.

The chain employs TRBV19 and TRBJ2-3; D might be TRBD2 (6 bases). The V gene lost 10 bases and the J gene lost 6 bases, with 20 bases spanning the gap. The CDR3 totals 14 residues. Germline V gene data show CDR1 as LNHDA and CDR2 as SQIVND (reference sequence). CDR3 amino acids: CATAYGGLSDTQYF. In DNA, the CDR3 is TGTGCCACCGCCTATGGGGGACTTTCCGATACGCAGTATTTT.